This is a list of T cell receptor beta chains from one sample in a study of blood T cells in healthy people across ages. MiXCR was run by TCRdb on the 5' RACE reads, yielding one entry per CDR3 protein. The profile shows around 1.7 million distinct CDR3 sequences, about 28% of them singletons. Sequencing was done on a sample of blood. Receptors were obtained from a woman aged 30 to 39 in good health. CDR3s include the opening cysteine and the closing phenylalanine or tryptophan.

cdr3_length v_call cdr3_aa
12 TRBV20-1 CSARGPSGEQYF
14 TRBV20-1 CSAPSSGIRGEQFF
14 TRBV5-1 CASKPSGAQETQYF
16 TRBV20-1 CSAKREAGADAGELFF
12 TRBV4-3 CASKLGWNEQYF
15 TRBV10-3 CAISESSRGYNEQFF
15 TRBV5-1 CASSLGGTMRDTQYF
13 TRBV5-1 CASSSEGTDTQYF
14 TRBV5-1 CASSFNRPQNIQYF
16 TRBV5-1 CASRTSSGASYNEQFF
14 TRBV7-2 CASSYQGHTGELFF
15 TRBV12-3/TRBV12-4 CASSLNSDYLDTQYF
15 TRBV7-3 CASSLTPRPGETQYF
15 TRBV5-1 CASSKGLAGAEEQYF
16 TRBV7-2 CASSLGSKLAKNIQYF
13 TRBV20-1 CSAILAGTDTQYF
15 TRBV5-1 CASSLDGKLDTEAFF
14 TRBV20-1 CSARDLEVTDTQYF
15 TRBV29-1 CSARNGALINSPLHF
14 TRBV5-1 CASSLTGPAYEQYF
15 TRBV27 CASSHRDKIAYEQYF
14 TRBV6-5 CASAYRGHGGEQYF
14 TRBV15 CATSRAGIVYGYTF
13 TRBV28 CATGAGTNQPQHF
15 TRBV5-1 CASSLENSSSYEQYF
18 TRBV5-1 CASSLFASGGAGYNEQFF
15 TRBV10-2 CASSIPQRRVDTQYF
13 TRBV6-6 CASIGTSSPEQYF
19 TRBV5-1 CASSWGTGGQVLNEKTQYF
16 TRBV3-1 CASSQGFGGAKNIQYF
15 TRBV12-3/TRBV12-4 CASSDRDRDTDTQYF
19 TRBV7-9 CASSRFEGQGSSYNSPLHF
15 TRBV5-6 CASSLAWKTYNEQFF
14 TRBV20-1 CSARGQARPETQYF
16 TRBV12-3/TRBV12-4 CASSYRSGTSRYTQYF
14 TRBV27 CASGTPGVNTEAFF
15 TRBV29-1 CSVEDPDRGNNEQFF
14 TRBV27 CATRGTAVVDTQYF
17 TRBV12-3/TRBV12-4 CASSPDRRTSGANVLTF
11 TRBV6-2/TRBV6-3 CASSLRFGYTF